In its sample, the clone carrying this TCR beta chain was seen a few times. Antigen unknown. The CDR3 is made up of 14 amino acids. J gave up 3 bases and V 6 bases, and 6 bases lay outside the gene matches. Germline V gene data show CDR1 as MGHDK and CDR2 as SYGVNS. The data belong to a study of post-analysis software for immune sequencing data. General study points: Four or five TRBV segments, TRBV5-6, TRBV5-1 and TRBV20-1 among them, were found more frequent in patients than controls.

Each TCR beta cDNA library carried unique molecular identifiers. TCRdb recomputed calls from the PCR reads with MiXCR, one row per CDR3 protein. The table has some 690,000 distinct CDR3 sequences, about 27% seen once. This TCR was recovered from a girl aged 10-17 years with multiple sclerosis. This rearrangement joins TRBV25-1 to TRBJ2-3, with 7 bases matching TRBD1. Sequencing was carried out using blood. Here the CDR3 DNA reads TGTGCCAGCAGCAGACAGGGATCGACAGATACGCAGTATTTT. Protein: CASSRQGSTDTQYF.